The 14 T cell receptor beta chains below were found in one sample sequenced in a study of blood T cell repertoires in COVID-19. This table comes from immunoSEQ multiplex PCR, and its TCRdb copy is limited to in-frame clones, with some not included. The sample gives approximately 440,000 clones, 87% of which show up once; under 0.85% is in the top ten. Sequencing used PBMCs or T cells enriched from blood (not recorded which). All receptors derive from a woman in her late teens or twenties who had recovered from COVID-19.

The chain couples TRBV6-5 to TRBJ1-1; perhaps TRBD1 as D (5 bases). The V gene's germline CDR1 is MNHEY and CDR2 SVGAGI. The germline V and J ends were trimmed by 2 bases and 10 bases, with 17 bases remaining between them. CDR3 length: 14 residues. The CDR3 coding sequence is TGTGCCAGCAGTTACAGTCAGGGAAGGATATCAGCTTTCTTT. It is translated as CASSYSQGRISAFF.

The gene calls are TRBV3-1 (or the pseudogene TRBV3-2) and TRBJ2-1, with a possible D match to TRBD1 (6 bases). The germline V gene encodes CDR1 LGHDT and CDR2 YNNKEL (reference sequence). This CDR3 is 14 amino acids long. Deletions cut 4 bases from V and 5 bases from J, with 12 bases between. CDR3 region: CASSPPDRHNEQFF. The CDR3 DNA sequence: TGTGCCAGCAGCCCCCCCGACAGGCACAATGAGCAGTTCTTC.

This rearrangement joins TRBV7-6 to TRBJ1-1; TRBD1 is a possible D gene (6 bases). Trimming stripped 5 bases from V and 11 bases from J, with 18 bases between. The CDR3 has 13 residues. Germline V gene data show CDR1 as SGHVS and CDR2 as FNYEAQ. Here the CDR3 DNA reads TGTGCCAGCAGCCCTGCTGCGGGGGGCGAGGCTTTCTTT. Amino acid sequence: CASSPAAGGEAFF.

J is TRBJ2-5 and V is TRBV15; 11 bases are shared with TRBD1. CDR3 size: 15 residues. The germline V gene encodes CDR1 LNHNV and CDR2 YYDKDF (reference sequence). Germline trimming cut 10 bases from V and 5 bases from J; bases unmatched to any gene: 12. The CDR3 reads CAIHPDRDRGETQYF. The CDR3, as DNA: TGTGCCATACACCCAGACCGGGACAGGGGGGAGACCCAGTACTTC.

V is TRBV28 and J is TRBJ2-7; TRBD1 might be the D (6 bases). Per germline, CDR1 MDHEN and CDR2 SYDVKM. V shed 4 bases and J shed 2 bases, with 21 bases lying between them. The length of the CDR3 is 17 residues. CDR3: CASSSRVQGTSPYEQYF. Here the CDR3 DNA reads TGTGCCAGCAGTTCACGGGTACAGGGCACCAGCCCCTACGAGCAGTACTTC.

The V call is TRBV5-1, the J call TRBJ1-1, with TRBD1 as a possible D gene (6 bases). The CDR3 sequence is 16 residues long. Germline CDR1 reads SGHRS; CDR2 reads YFSETQ. The V end was cut by 0 bases, the J end by 0 bases, with 12 bases between. CDR3 nucleotide sequence: TGCGCCAGCAGCTTGGTGGGGGGGCAATTGAACACTGAAGCTTTCTTT. It yields the protein CASSLVGGQLNTEAFF.

The chain joins TRBV5-8 to TRBJ2-3; TRBD2 might be the D (5 bases). This CDR3 has 16 residues. Per germline, CDR1 SGHTS and CDR2 YDEGEE. V was shortened by 1 base and J by 4 bases, with 16 bases between the two germline ends. The CDR3 sequence is CASSLRSGAGADTQYF. CDR3 coding DNA: TGTGCCAGCAGCTTGAGATCGGGTGCCGGGGCAGATACGCAGTATTTT. Full variable domain (remainder filled in from reference TRBV5-8 and TRBJ2-3): EAGVTQSPTHLIKTRGQQATLRCSPISGHTSVYWYQQALGLGLQFLLWYDEGEERNRGNFPPRFSGRQFPNYSSELNVNALELEDSALYLCASSLRSGAGADTQYFGPGTRLTVL.

This chain joins TRBV10-3 and TRBJ1-5; 7 nucleotides agree with TRBD1. This CDR3 is built from 14 residues. J was trimmed by 5 bases and V by 4 bases; bases with no gene match: 5. Per the germline V gene, CDR1 is ENHRY and CDR2 is SYGVKD. CDR3 residues: CAISGQGGHQPQHF. The CDR3 nucleotides read TGTGCCATCAGTGGACAGGGAGGACATCAGCCCCAGCATTTT.

The chain combines TRBV5-4 with TRBJ2-2; no reliable D call. The CDR3 has 16 amino acids. Looked up from germline, CDR1 is SGHNT and CDR2 is YYREEE (reference sequence). Between the trimmed V and J ends, which lost 2 bases and 0 bases, there was a span of 11 bases. The CDR3 sequence is CASSFGQAANTGELFF. In DNA, the CDR3 is TGTGCCAGCAGCTTTGGGCAGGCCGCGAACACCGGGGAGCTGTTTTTT.

The chain is built from TRBV25-1 and TRBJ2-1; 9 bases fit TRBD2. The germline V gene encodes CDR1 MGHDK and CDR2 SYGVNS. J gave up 4 bases and V 11 bases, and 15 bases lay outside the gene matches. The CDR3 consists of 16 residues. The chain's CDR3 is CASPRRGGASYNEQFF. The CDR3 DNA reads TGTGCCTCCCCACGGCGCGGGGGGGCTTCATACAATGAGCAGTTCTTC.

The gene calls are TRBV4-2 and TRBJ1-2; D is possibly TRBD1 (6 bases). V was pared by 3 bases and J by 4 bases, with 9 bases between. Germline V gene sequence: CDR1 LGHNA, CDR2 YNFKEQ. The length of the CDR3 is 13 residues. CDR3 region: CASSQGAGYGYTF. CDR3 nucleotides: TGTGCCAGCAGCCAGGGGGCGGGCTATGGCTACACCTTC.

The CDR3 sequence: CASSYSGFGTDTQYF. The CDR3 coding sequence is TGTGCCAGCAGTTACTCTGGCTTCGGCACAGATACGCAGTATTTT. The gene calls are TRBV6-5 and TRBJ2-3; D not resolved. V gave up 0 bases and J gave up 1 base, with 8 bases separating them. The CDR3 covers 15 residues. Germline V lookup: CDR1 MNHEY, CDR2 SVGAGI.

The gene calls are TRBV19 and TRBJ1-1, with no clear D. Germline V lookup: CDR1 LNHDA, CDR2 SQIVND (reference sequence). V was trimmed by 4 bases and J by 5 bases, leaving 8 bases between them. The CDR3 runs 12 residues. CDR3 DNA: TGTGCCAGTAGTACATACGGGACTGAAGCTTTCTTT. Translation: CASSTYGTEAFF.

This clone was picked up a small number of times. The chain employs TRBV29-1 and TRBJ1-1, with D possibly TRBD1 on 6 matching bases. This CDR3 is 13 amino acids long. The germline V gene encodes CDR1 SQVTM and CDR2 ANQGSEA. The ends were cut back, 3 bases at V and 3 bases at J, with 11 bases in the middle. The CDR3 is CSVERGRDTEAFF. The DNA for the CDR3 is TGCAGCGTTGAGAGGGGGAGGGACACTGAAGCTTTCTTT. The full variable domain, rest sourced from reference TRBV29-1 and TRBJ1-1, is SAVISQKPSRDICQRGTSLTIQCQVDSQVTMMFWYRQQPGQSLTLIATANQGSEATYESGFVIDKFPISRPNLTFSTLTVSNMSPEDSSIYLCSVERGRDTEAFFGQGTRLTVV.